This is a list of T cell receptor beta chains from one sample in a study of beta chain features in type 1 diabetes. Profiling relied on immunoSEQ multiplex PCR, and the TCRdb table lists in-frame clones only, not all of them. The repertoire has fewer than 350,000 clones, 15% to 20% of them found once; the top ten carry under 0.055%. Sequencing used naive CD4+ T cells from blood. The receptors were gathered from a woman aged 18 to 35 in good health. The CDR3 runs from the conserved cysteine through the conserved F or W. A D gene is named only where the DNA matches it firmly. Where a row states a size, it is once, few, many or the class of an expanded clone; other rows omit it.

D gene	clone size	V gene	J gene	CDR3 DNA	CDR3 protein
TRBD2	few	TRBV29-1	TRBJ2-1	TGCGGCGGGACTAGCGGCTACAATGAGCAGTTCTTC	CGGTSGYNEQFF
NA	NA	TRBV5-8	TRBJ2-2	TGTGCCAGCAGCTTGGTGAGAGACGGGGAGCTGTTTTTT	CASSLVRDGELFF
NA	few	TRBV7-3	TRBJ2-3	TGTGCCAGCAGCACCTCCGGGCGGGGAGATACGCAGTATTTT	CASSTSGRGDTQYF
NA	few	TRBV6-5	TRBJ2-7	TGTGCCAGCAGACCCTGGCGGGGCCAAACCTACGAGCAGTACTTC	CASRPWRGQTYEQYF
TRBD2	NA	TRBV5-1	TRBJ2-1	TGCGCCAGCAGCGAGACGCCTAGCGGGGGGCAAAACAATGAGCAGTTCTTC	CASSETPSGGQNNEQFF
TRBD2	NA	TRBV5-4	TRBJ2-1	TGTGCCAGCAGCTTGTCCCTAGCGGGAACCAATGAGCAGTTCTTC	CASSLSLAGTNEQFF
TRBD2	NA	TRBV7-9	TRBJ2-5	TGTGCCAGCAGCTCCCCAGACGGGAGGTACCAAGAGACCCAGTACTTC	CASSSPDGRYQETQYF
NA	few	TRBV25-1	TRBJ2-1	TGTGCCAGCAGTGAGCCAGCGGCCTACAATGAGCAGTTCTTC	CASSEPAAYNEQFF
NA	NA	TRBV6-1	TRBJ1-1	TGTGCCAGCAGTGAAGCGGGCCTAAACACTGAAGCTTTCTTT	CASSEAGLNTEAFF
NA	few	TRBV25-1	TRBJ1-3	TGTGCCAGCAACCCGGCGGGGGGAAACACCATATATTTT	CASNPAGGNTIYF
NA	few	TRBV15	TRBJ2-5	TGTGCCACCAGCAGGCCCGGACTACAAGAGACCCAGTACTTC	CATSRPGLQETQYF
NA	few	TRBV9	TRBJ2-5	TGTGCCAGCAGCGCGGACAGTTCCCAAGAGACCCAGTACTTC	CASSADSSQETQYF
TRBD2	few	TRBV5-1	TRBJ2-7	TGCGCCAGCAGCCTACGACTAGCGGGAGGGAACTACGAGCAGTACTTC	CASSLRLAGGNYEQYF
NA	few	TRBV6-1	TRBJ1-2	TGTGCCAGCAGTGGGGACAACCCTGGCTACACCTTC	CASSGDNPGYTF
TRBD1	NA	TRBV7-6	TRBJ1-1	TGTGCCAGCAGCGCCTACAGGGGAAACACTGAAGCTTTCTTT	CASSAYRGNTEAFF
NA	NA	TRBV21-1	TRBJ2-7	TGTGCCAGCAGCGGGGGGATTTGGGCTTACGAGCAGTACTTC	CASSGGIWAYEQYF
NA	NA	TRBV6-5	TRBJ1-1	TGTGCCAGCACAGGGACTCTGAACACTGAAGCTTTCTTT	CASTGTLNTEAFF
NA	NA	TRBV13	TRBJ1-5	TGTGCCAGCAGCTTAGGCACCCAAACACCCAGGGATCAGCCCCAGCATTTT	CASSLGTQTPRDQPQHF
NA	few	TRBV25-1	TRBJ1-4	TGTGCCAGCAGTGAAGCGAAGGGGAGGAGTGAAAAACTGTTTTTT	CASSEAKGRSEKLFF
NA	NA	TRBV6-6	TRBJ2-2	TGTGCCAGCAGCCACGGACAGAACACCGGGGAGCTGTTTTTT	CASSHGQNTGELFF
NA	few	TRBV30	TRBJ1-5	TGTGCCTGGAGCGACCTTCAGGGGAATCAGCCCCAGCATTTT	CAWSDLQGNQPQHF
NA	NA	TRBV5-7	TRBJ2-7	TGTGCCAGGGAGAGCTACGAGCAGTACTTC	CARESYEQYF
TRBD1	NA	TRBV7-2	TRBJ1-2	TGTGCCAGCAGCTCTTCCGGGACAGGACTCTATGGCTACACCTTC	CASSSSGTGLYGYTF
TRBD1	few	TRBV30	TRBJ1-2	TGTGCCTGGGTTCTGGACAGGAATGGCTACACCTTC	CAWVLDRNGYTF
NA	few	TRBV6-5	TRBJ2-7	TGTGCCAGCAGTTACAGCCGCGTCGGCTCCTACGAGCAGTACTTC	CASSYSRVGSYEQYF
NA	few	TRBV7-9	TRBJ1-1	TGTGCCAGCAGCTTAGCGGCAGAATTGAACACTGAAGCTTTCTTT	CASSLAAELNTEAFF
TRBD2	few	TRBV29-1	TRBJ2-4	TGCAGCGTTGAAAAGTCGGTCGGCGGGGGGGCCAAAAACATTCAGTACTTC	CSVEKSVGGGAKNIQYF
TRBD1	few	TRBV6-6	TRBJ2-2	TGTGCCAGCCAAAGGGGGCAAGGGGACGGGGAGCTGTTTTTT	CASQRGQGDGELFF
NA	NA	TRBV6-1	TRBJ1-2	TGTGCCAGCAGTGAACAGGATGGCTACACCTTC	CASSEQDGYTF
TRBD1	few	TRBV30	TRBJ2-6	TGTGCCTGGAGTGCGGGCCAGGGGGCTTCTGGGGCCAACGTCCTGACTTTC	CAWSAGQGASGANVLTF
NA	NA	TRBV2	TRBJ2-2	TGTGCCAGCAGTGTAGAGAACACCGGGGAGCTGTTTTTT	CASSVENTGELFF
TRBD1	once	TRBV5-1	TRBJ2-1	TGCGCCAGCAGCTTTACCGGGACAGGAGACAATGAGCAGTTCTTC	CASSFTGTGDNEQFF
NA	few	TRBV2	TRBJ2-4	TGTGCCAGCAGTGACCAACAGATAGCCAAAAACATTCAGTACTTC	CASSDQQIAKNIQYF
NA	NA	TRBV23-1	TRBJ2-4	TGCGCCAGCAGTCAATCGGATGGATCCAGAGGAGTAGCCAAAAACATTCAGTACTTC	CASSQSDGSRGVAKNIQYF
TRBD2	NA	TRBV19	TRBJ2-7	TGTGCCAGTAGTATGGGAGCGGGAAGGAACTACGAGCAGTACTTC	CASSMGAGRNYEQYF
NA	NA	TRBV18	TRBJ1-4	TGTGCCAGCTCACCGCGGGACAATGAAAAACTGTTTTTT	CASSPRDNEKLFF
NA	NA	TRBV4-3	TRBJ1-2	TGCGCCAGCAGCCAGCAAATGGGCCGAACTAACTATGGCTACACCTTC	CASSQQMGRTNYGYTF
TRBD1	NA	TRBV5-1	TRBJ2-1	TGCGCCAGCAGCTTGGGACAGGGGGGTTACAATGAGCAGTTCTTC	CASSLGQGGYNEQFF
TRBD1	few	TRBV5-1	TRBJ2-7	TGCGCCAGCAGCCGTACGGGACAGGGCCCCTACGAGCAGTACTTC	CASSRTGQGPYEQYF
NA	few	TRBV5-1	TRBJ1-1	TGCGCCAGCGCCTCCCAGGGAAACACTGAAGCTTTCTTT	CASASQGNTEAFF
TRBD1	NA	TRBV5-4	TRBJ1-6	TGTGCCAGCACTCGGGACAGGGAGTCACCCCTCCACTTT	CASTRDRESPLHF
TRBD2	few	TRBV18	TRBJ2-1	TGTGCCAGCTCACCACCGGGACTAGCGGGAGAGGAGTTCTTC	CASSPPGLAGEEFF